This TCR beta chain was obtained from a study of CD8 T cells in ankylosing spondylitis. Study-wide results and limits: Within ankylosing spondylitis blood, a TCR beta motif made up of roughly eight highly homologous variants appeared to be characteristic.

The germline gives CDR1 DFQATT, CDR2 SNEGSKA (reference sequence). This CDR3 region has 14 residues. V lost 3 bases and J 6 bases, leaving 18 bases between the germline ends. TCRdb re-called the 5' RACE reads with MiXCR, one entry per CDR3 protein. The sample includes hundreds of thousands of distinct CDR3 sequences, approximately 12% of them seen just once. This clonotype has a count of ten or more. The antigen is undetermined. The chain uses TRBV20-1 and TRBJ2-7; TRBD1 or TRBD2 may be the D gene (5 bases each). The clonotype comes from a male donor with ankylosing spondylitis. The sample comprised blood, either unsorted or a sorted T cell fraction (not recorded which). The DNA for the CDR3 is TGCAGTGCTAGGGGGTACCGGGGCTCCCTCGAGCAGTACTTC. It is translated as CSARGYRGSLEQYF.